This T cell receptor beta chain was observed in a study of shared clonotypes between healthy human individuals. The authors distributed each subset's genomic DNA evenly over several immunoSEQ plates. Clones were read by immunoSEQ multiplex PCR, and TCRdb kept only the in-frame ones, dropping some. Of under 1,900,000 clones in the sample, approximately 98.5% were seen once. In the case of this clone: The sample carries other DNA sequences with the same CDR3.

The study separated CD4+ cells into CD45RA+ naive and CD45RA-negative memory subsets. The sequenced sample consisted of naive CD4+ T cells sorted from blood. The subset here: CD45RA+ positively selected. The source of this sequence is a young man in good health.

CDR3 loop: CASSPDRDEQYF. DNA for the CDR3: TGTGCCAGCTCACCGGACAGGGACGAGCAGTACTTC. This rearrangement joins TRBV18 to TRBJ2-7, with 8 bases identical to TRBD1. The V and J ends lost 3 bases and 5 bases, in that order; junction bases with no gene match: 0. This CDR3 comprises 12 residues. From germline, CDR1 is KGHSH and CDR2 LQKENI.